This TCR beta chain was recovered during a study of T cells in Graves' hyperthyroidism and ophthalmopathy. About the research overall: The initial diagnosis was the point when peripheral blood was collected, ahead of any treatment. The study's findings and limits: Among clonotypes expanded in thyroid above 0.001, most were also found in blood. The model made its ophthalmopathy prediction, and onset followed a median approximately six months later.

The CDR3 is 16 residues long. V gave up 5 bases and J gave up 2 bases, with 15 bases separating them. CDR1 and CDR2 (germline): SGHAT, FQNNGV. This clonotype was observed at least ten times. No antigen is known for it. The source material, RNA transcripts, was used to amplify TCR beta CDR3 regions. The TCR CDR3 was amplified in a first-round RT-PCR using the HTBI primer set. One entry per CDR3 protein results from TCRdb running MiXCR on the multiplex PCR reads. Of about 200,000 distinct CDR3 sequences in the sample, over 15% are singletons; the top ten hold 50%. The specimen sequenced was blood. This chain uses TRBV11-2 with TRBJ2-2; D may be TRBD1 or TRBD2 (6 bases each). This sequence was found in a middle-aged man with Graves' hyperthyroidism. The CDR3 coding sequence is TGTGCCAGCAGCGTCGCGGGGACACACAACACCGGGGAGCTGTTTTTT. Protein product: CASSVAGTHNTGELFF.